This paragraph reports one T cell receptor beta chain. This sample stems from a study of monozygotic twins with inflammatory bowel disease. TCRdb reanalyzed the 5' RACE reads, giving one entry per CDR3 protein sequence and no DNA. Listed are a few hundred thousand distinct CDR3 sequences; around 2.6% falls within the top ten. This CDR3 has 16 residues. The germline V gene encodes CDR1 KGHSH and CDR2 LQKENI. The sequencing sample was made of blood. The sequence came from a human donor with ulcerative colitis or Crohn's disease, or a healthy co-twin of an affected twin (not recorded which). The chain is built from TRBV18 and TRBJ2-6; the TCRdb D gene call, TRBD1, has no DNA to confirm it. CDR3: CASSDRGSSGANVLTF.